This is a list of T cell receptor beta chains from one sample in a study of OX40 agonist ivuxolimab in advanced cancers. The protocol was immunoSEQ multiplex PCR, while the TCRdb copy is restricted to in-frame clones and leaves out a portion. The sample lists tens of thousands of clones; around 80% were seen once. Material: CD4+ or CD8+ T cells sorted from blood, obtained in a trial of the OX40 agonist ivuxolimab. Source of these receptors: an adult with an advanced solid tumor such as melanoma, head and neck, liver or kidney cancer. Each CDR3 is given with its conserved first and last residue. A D gene is named only where the DNA matches it firmly. The listing skips clone size in some rows; elsewhere it reads once, few, many or a size class.

size,V,D,J,DNA,CDR3
NA,TRBV20-1,TRBD1,TRBJ2-5,TGCAGTGGGGGACAGCAAGAGACCCAGTACTTC,CSGGQQETQYF
NA,TRBV7-2,TRBD1,TRBJ1-2,TGTGCCAGCAGCCGAGCGGGACAGGGTGCTAACTATGGCTACACCTTC,CASSRAGQGANYGYTF
once,TRBV19,NA,TRBJ2-1,TGTGCCACCCGAAGGGGGAGCTCCTACAATGAGCAGTTCTTC,CATRRGSSYNEQFF
NA,TRBV5-1,NA,TRBJ2-5,TGCGCCAGCAGCTTGTGGGGGTCGAGTGCAGAGACCCAGTACTTC,CASSLWGSSAETQYF
NA,TRBV14,TRBD2,TRBJ2-1,TGTGCCAGCAGCCGCAGCGGGGGGACCTACGATGAGCAGTTCTTC,CASSRSGGTYDEQFF
NA,TRBV19,NA,TRBJ2-7,TGTGCCAGTAGTCCTCGCGGAGGGGGCGGTCTCAGCTACGAGCAGTACTTC,CASSPRGGGGLSYEQYF
NA,TRBV2,NA,TRBJ2-5,TGTGCCAGCAGTGCGGAGGACCAGGGCCTTGAGGCCCAGTACTTC,CASSAEDQGLEAQYF
few,TRBV6-1,TRBD2,TRBJ2-5,TGTGCCAGCAGTGAAGCTAGCGGGGGGCAAGAGACCCAGTACTTC,CASSEASGGQETQYF
once,TRBV7-3,TRBD1,TRBJ2-2,TGTGCCAGCAGCCCCAGGGGGACATTTAACACCGGGGAGCTGTTTTTT,CASSPRGTFNTGELFF
NA,TRBV4-1,TRBD1,TRBJ2-5,TGCGCCAGCAGCCGCCCGGGGACAGGGGGCAAAGAGACCCAGTACTTC,CASSRPGTGGKETQYF
NA,TRBV6-6,NA,TRBJ2-2,TGTGCCAGCAGTTACTCTCTTCTCGGGGAGCTGTTTTTT,CASSYSLLGELFF
NA,TRBV6-6,NA,TRBJ2-7,TGTGCCAGCAGTTACTCAGGAAGGGGAAACTACGAGCAGTACTTC,CASSYSGRGNYEQYF
NA,TRBV7-2,TRBD1,TRBJ2-7,TGTGCCAGCAGCGTGACAGGGGGCCACGAGCAGTACTTC,CASSVTGGHEQYF
once,TRBV6-5,TRBD1,TRBJ2-1,TGTGCCAGCGGACAGGGGGCTGGTGAGCAGTTCTTC,CASGQGAGEQFF
NA,TRBV6-6,TRBD1,TRBJ2-4,TGTGCCAGCAGCCATGACAGGGAAGGAGCCAAAAACATTCAGTACTTC,CASSHDREGAKNIQYF
NA,TRBV7-8,NA,TRBJ1-3,TGTGCCAGCAGCTCAGAACGTGTGAGGGGAAACTCTGGAAACACCATATATTTT,CASSSERVRGNSGNTIYF
NA,TRBV6-5,NA,TRBJ1-2,TGTGCCAGCAGTAAAGACGGGGGATACTATGGCTACACCTTC,CASSKDGGYYGYTF
NA,TRBV6-5,NA,TRBJ1-5,TGTGCCAGCAAAATCTCGGGGGCTGGCGATCAGCCCCAGCATTTT,CASKISGAGDQPQHF
NA,TRBV7-6,NA,TRBJ2-3,TGTGCCAGCAGTTCGAGGGACACAGATACGCAGTATTTT,CASSSRDTDTQYF
once,TRBV6-5,TRBD1,TRBJ1-2,TGTGCCAGCAGTTCGGGACAGGGGGCTGGCTACACCTTC,CASSSGQGAGYTF
NA,TRBV11-2,NA,TRBJ1-3,TGTGCCAGCAGCTTGTTCTTGCAGGGAGGGGCGGCTGGAAACACCATATATTTT,CASSLFLQGGAAGNTIYF
NA,TRBV18,TRBD1,TRBJ2-7,TGTGCCAGCTCACCTAACGACAGGGGTGACCACGAGCAGTACTTC,CASSPNDRGDHEQYF
once,TRBV29-1,TRBD1,TRBJ2-2,TGCAGCGTCTTAACAGGGGTTAACACCGGGGAGCTGTTTTTT,CSVLTGVNTGELFF
NA,TRBV10-3,NA,TRBJ2-4,TGTGCCATCAGTGAGTCAAGCAGGCCGCACATTCAGTACTTC,CAISESSRPHIQYF
few,TRBV11-2,NA,TRBJ2-7,TGTGCCAGCAGCTTGGACTCGAAAGGGGAGCAGTACTTC,CASSLDSKGEQYF
once,TRBV29-1,NA,TRBJ2-2,TGCAGCGCCACGGAAGCGACGGACACCGGGGAGCTGTTTTTT,CSATEATDTGELFF
medium-sized,TRBV18,NA,TRBJ1-5,TGTGCCAGCTCACCACAGGGAGGGAATAGCAATCAGCCCCAGCATTTT,CASSPQGGNSNQPQHF
NA,TRBV5-1,NA,TRBJ2-7,TGCGCCAGCAGTCCCTCACTCAGGGGGGCGGGGGAGCAGTACTTC,CASSPSLRGAGEQYF
NA,TRBV6-1,TRBD1,TRBJ1-6,TGTGCCAGCAGTGAACGGGACAGGACTAATTCACCCCTCCACTTT,CASSERDRTNSPLHF
NA,TRBV18,TRBD1,TRBJ2-6,TGTGCCAGCTCGCGGACAGGGGGGGCTGGGGCCAACGTCCTGACTTTC,CASSRTGGAGANVLTF
NA,TRBV19,NA,TRBJ2-7,TGTGCCAGTAGTCCCCAGGCGTCCTACGAGCAGTACTTC,CASSPQASYEQYF
few,TRBV6-1,NA,TRBJ2-5,TGTGCCAGCAGCTACCAGTACCTCCAGTACTTC,CASSYQYLQYF
NA,TRBV10-3,NA,TRBJ1-4,TGTGCCATCAGTGAAGGTTTACGATACAATGAAAAACTGTTTTTT,CAISEGLRYNEKLFF
NA,TRBV9,TRBD1,TRBJ2-4,TGTGCCAGCAGCGTCCTGCCGACAGGGGAAAACATTCAGTACTTC,CASSVLPTGENIQYF
once,TRBV11-3,NA,TRBJ2-5,TGTGCCAGCAGCTTAGGAGACTACCAAGAGACCCAGTACTTC,CASSLGDYQETQYF
NA,TRBV11-3,NA,TRBJ1-1,TGTGCCAGCAGCCCCTCCCGGGGACCGAACACTGAAGCTTTCTTT,CASSPSRGPNTEAFF
NA,TRBV19,NA,TRBJ2-5,TGTGCCAGTAGTATAGCGCCCAACACAGAGACCCAGTACTTC,CASSIAPNTETQYF
NA,TRBV6-1,NA,TRBJ2-7,TGTGCCAGCAAATCGGACACCTTATCCTACGAGCAGTACTTC,CASKSDTLSYEQYF
once,TRBV10-3,NA,TRBJ1-1,TGTGCCATCAGCCCGACAAAGAACACTGAAGCTTTCTTT,CAISPTKNTEAFF
NA,TRBV11-3,TRBD1,TRBJ2-3,TGTGCCAGCACTCCTCAGGGGGCCAACACAGATACGCAGTATTTT,CASTPQGANTDTQYF
NA,TRBV19,TRBD1,TRBJ1-2,TGTGCCAGTAGAGATTGGGGAGGGGAGGGGGCAAATGGCTACACCTTC,CASRDWGGEGANGYTF
few,TRBV10-3,NA,TRBJ1-5,TGTGCCATCAGGGGCACAGGCAATCAGCCCCAGCATTTT,CAIRGTGNQPQHF
few,TRBV29-1,NA,TRBJ1-1,TGCAGCGTTGAAGTTTGGGGGCCCACTGAAGCTTTCTTT,CSVEVWGPTEAFF
NA,TRBV9,TRBD2,TRBJ2-3,TGTGCCAGCAGCGTAGGGGCTAGCGGGACCGCAGATACGCAGTATTTT,CASSVGASGTADTQYF
NA,TRBV11-3,TRBD2,TRBJ2-1,TGTGCCAGCAGCCCCCCTACTAGCGGTTACAATGAGCAGTTCTTC,CASSPPTSGYNEQFF
few,TRBV5-1,NA,TRBJ1-4,TGCGCCAGCAGCTTGACAGGGTTAACTAATGAAAAACTGTTTTTT,CASSLTGLTNEKLFF
few,TRBV7-2,NA,TRBJ1-1,TGTGCCAGCAGTATGGGACGGAACACTGAAGCTTTCTTT,CASSMGRNTEAFF
NA,TRBV19,TRBD1,TRBJ2-5,TGTGCCAGTAGTATACAGACAGGGTACCAAGAGACCCAGTACTTC,CASSIQTGYQETQYF
NA,TRBV2,NA,TRBJ1-5,TGTGCCAGCAGGAGGGGCCCTAATCAGCCCCAGCATTTT,CASRRGPNQPQHF
NA,TRBV11-2,NA,TRBJ1-1,TGTGCCAGCAGCTTAGATCCCGCGGTGAACACTGAAGCTTTCTTT,CASSLDPAVNTEAFF
NA,TRBV29-1,NA,TRBJ1-1,TGCAGCGTTGAAGTTATAAGGGTTGAAGCTTTCTTT,CSVEVIRVEAFF
NA,TRBV5-1,TRBD1,TRBJ2-7,TGCGCCAGCAGCTTCGGACAGGAATACTCCTACGAGCAGTACTTC,CASSFGQEYSYEQYF
NA,TRBV28,TRBD1,TRBJ1-2,TGTGCCAGCAGTTTAATAGGGACAGGGACATGGGGCTATGGCTACACCTTC,CASSLIGTGTWGYGYTF